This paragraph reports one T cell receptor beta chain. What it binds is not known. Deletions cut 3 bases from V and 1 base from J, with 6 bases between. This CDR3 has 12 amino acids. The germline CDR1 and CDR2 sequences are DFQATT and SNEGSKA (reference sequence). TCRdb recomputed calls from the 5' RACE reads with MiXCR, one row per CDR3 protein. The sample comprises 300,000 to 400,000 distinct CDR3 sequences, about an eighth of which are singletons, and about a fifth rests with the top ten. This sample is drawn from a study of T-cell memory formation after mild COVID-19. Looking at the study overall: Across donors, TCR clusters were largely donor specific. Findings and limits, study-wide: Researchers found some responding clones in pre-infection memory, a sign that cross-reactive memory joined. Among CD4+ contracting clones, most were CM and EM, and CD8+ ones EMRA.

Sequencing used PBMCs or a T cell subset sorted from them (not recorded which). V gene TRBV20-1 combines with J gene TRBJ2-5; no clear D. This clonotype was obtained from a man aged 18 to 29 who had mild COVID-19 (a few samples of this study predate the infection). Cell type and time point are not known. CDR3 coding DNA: TGCAGTGCTAGTCCGGGCCAAGAGACCCAGTACTTC. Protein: CSASPGQETQYF.